A single sample is the source of the 5 T cell receptor beta chains below, sequenced in a study of T-cell reconstitution after alpha-beta-depleted transplantation in children. Preparation of the TCRbeta library used unique molecular identifiers. Each CDR3 protein gets one entry after TCRdb re-called the PCR reads with MiXCR. This sample has a few hundred thousand distinct CDR3 sequences, with approximately 23% found just once. The starting material was PBMCs, mostly from graft donor cells, obtained 180 days after TCRalphabeta/CD19-depleted stem cell transplant. These TCRs come from a male patient younger than 18 who had a stem cell transplant for acute lymphoblastic leukemia, so the T cells may come from the graft donor.

The rearrangement joins TRBV20-1 to TRBJ2-1, with D possibly matching TRBD2 (6 bases). The CDR3 length is 16 residues. Trimming removed 2 bases at V and 6 bases at J, with 20 bases between. CDR1 DFQATT and CDR2 SNEGSKA come from the germline V gene (reference sequence). The CDR3 coding sequence is TGCAGTGCTAGATCCGCTAGCGAGGGTTCGGGCAATGAGCAGTTCTTC. Protein sequence: CSARSASEGSGNEQFF.

The chain employs TRBV20-1 and TRBJ1-1; D is undetermined. Trimming stripped 6 bases from V and 1 base from J, with 15 bases between. Per the germline V gene, CDR1 is DFQATT and CDR2 is SNEGSKA (reference sequence). The CDR3 totals 14 residues. CDR3: CSAKRVWGNTEAFF. CDR3 bases: TGCAGTGCAAAAAGGGTATGGGGGAACACTGAAGCTTTCTTT.

This clonotype was seen ten or more times. This chain joins TRBV4-1 and TRBJ2-1; no firm D call. V gave up 1 base and J gave up 2 bases, with 15 bases separating them. The length of the CDR3 is 17 residues. The germline gives CDR1 MGHRA, CDR2 YSYEKL. In DNA, the CDR3 is TGCGCCAGCAGCCAAGTTGGTTCCCTCCAGGCCTACAATGAGCAGTTCTTC. As protein: CASSQVGSLQAYNEQFF.

This clonotype was detected only a few times. The rearrangement links TRBV27 to TRBJ1-5; TRBD1 agrees at 7 bases. V dropped 0 bases and J dropped 3; count of bases not matched to a gene: 8. Germline CDR1 and CDR2: MNHEY and SMNVEV (reference sequence). CDR3 length: 17 amino acids. Here the CDR3 DNA reads TGTGCCAGCAGTTTATCGGCGGGCAGGGGGTCCAATCAGCCCCAGCATTTT. Amino acid sequence: CASSLSAGRGSNQPQHF.

The table lists this clonotype with a few counts. This rearrangement joins TRBV11-2 to TRBJ1-6; 9 bases align to TRBD1. The V gene end was trimmed by 3 bases and the J gene end by 1 base; junction bases not matched to a gene: 10. The CDR3 extends over 19 amino acids. Germline assignment: CDR1 SGHAT and CDR2 FQNNGV. The CDR3 protein is CASSFSTGGIESYNSPLHF. The CDR3 DNA reads as TGTGCCAGCAGCTTCTCAACAGGGGGCATAGAGTCCTATAATTCACCCCTCCACTTT.